This T cell receptor beta chain was sequenced during a study of shared clonotypes between healthy human individuals. At the level of the study: Donor ages ranged 18 to 49 years: a couple of women, a few men.

Study results and caveats: Generation probabilities of non-shared clonotypes were lower (relative to those shared by all four donors).

In germline, CDR1 is SGHRS, CDR2 YFSETQ. This CDR3 region has 17 residues. V was clipped by 2 bases and J by 2 bases; unmatched bases: 10. Sequencing used immunoSEQ multiplex PCR; TCRdb keeps in-frame clones, though not all of them. The sample shows over a million clones, approximately 97% of them seen only once. Of note for this clone: Its antigen is as yet unknown.

V and J are TRBV5-1 and TRBJ2-3, with 8 bases aligning to TRBD1. The sequenced sample was naive CD4+ T cells sorted from blood. The subset is: CD45RA+ positively selected. The receptor was derived from a man aged 30 to 39 in good health. DNA for the CDR3: TGCGCCAGCAGCTTAATAACGGGACAGGAGAACACAGATACGCAGTATTTT. It codes for CASSLITGQENTDTQYF.